This TCR beta chain was sequenced during a study of blood T cell repertoires in COVID-19. On the study more broadly: Collection of acute and convalescent COVID-19 samples took place in the United States, Italy and Spain.

V lost 2 bases to trimming and J lost 5 bases, with 10 bases between them. Germline values: CDR1 MNHEY, CDR2 SVGEGT. The CDR3 covers 13 residues. Here immunoSEQ multiplex PCR was the method, and the copy in TCRdb shows in-frame clones only, minus some. Among some 220,000 clones listed, over 80% were seen once. The source of this sequence is a woman aged 55-70 years with active or convalescent COVID-19. The sample was peripheral blood. This chain links TRBV6-2 or TRBV6-3 with TRBJ2-7; D is ambiguous. The CDR3 DNA follows: TGTGCCAGCAGTTACGGATTGGGCAACGAGCAGTACGTC. Protein sequence: CASSYGLGNEQYV.